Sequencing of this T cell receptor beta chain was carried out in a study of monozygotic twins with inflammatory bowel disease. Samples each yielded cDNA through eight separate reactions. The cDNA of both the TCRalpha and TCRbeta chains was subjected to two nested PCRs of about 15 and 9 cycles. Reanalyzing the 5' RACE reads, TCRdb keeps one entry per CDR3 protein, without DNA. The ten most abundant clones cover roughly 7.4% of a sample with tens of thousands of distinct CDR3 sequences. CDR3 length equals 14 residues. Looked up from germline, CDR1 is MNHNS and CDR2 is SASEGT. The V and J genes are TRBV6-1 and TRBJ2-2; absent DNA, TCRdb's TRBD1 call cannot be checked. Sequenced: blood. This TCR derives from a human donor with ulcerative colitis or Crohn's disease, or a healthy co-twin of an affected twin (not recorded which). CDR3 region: CASSPRTGTGELFF.